This T cell receptor (beta chain) was recorded in a study of memory CD4+ T cells and cytomegalovirus serostatus. For the study at large: Of the healthy Belgian adults, fewer than 10 were CMV seropositive and 20 to 30 seronegative. General study findings and limits: Of 150 to 200 reported CMV TCRbeta sequences, around 62 were found in memory CD4+ repertoires. The CMV-associated TCR signature appears largely within the CD4+ memory repertoire.

The sort gate was single viable CD3+CD4+CD8-CD45RO+ cells for memory CD4+ T cells. Total CD4+ T cells were enriched by CD4 positive selection. Trimming took off 8 bases at V and 8 bases at J, with 15 bases between the two ends. Germline V gene data show CDR1 as LNHDA and CDR2 as SQIVND (reference sequence). The CDR3 runs 12 residues. Sequenced by immunoSEQ multiplex PCR; TCRdb stores in-frame clones only, minus some. The table lists over 65,000 clones, approximately 80% of them singletons. As to this clone: Its specificity is not known.

The chain couples TRBV19 to TRBJ1-2; a possible D gene is TRBD1 (5 bases). The receptor's source is an adult in good health and CMV-seronegative. Source material: memory CD4+ T cells from blood. The CDR3 coding sequence is TGTGCCAGTGGGGGACCTCCTCGGGGCTACACCTTC. This codes for CASGGPPRGYTF.